The sequence of this TCR beta chain was determined in a study of blood T cell repertoires in COVID-19. Turning to the study itself: Samples representing acute and convalescent COVID-19 were sourced from the United States, Italy and Spain. Nucleic acid was either cDNA or gDNA, and it came from T cells, B-cell-depleted T cells, or PBMCs.

Study processing details: The authors estimated nucleated cell counts from reference gene primer amplification. The assay was immunoSEQ multiplex PCR, and TCRdb's table has in-frame clones only and misses some. Clone size and the V and J calls come from that table; the DNA yielded D and trimming. The sample has 50,000 to 75,000 clones, approximately 80% seen once. V lost 5 bases and J lost 7; bases outside the gene matches: 4. Germline values: CDR1 SGHTA, CDR2 FQGNSA. The CDR3 length is 13 residues. The sequenced sample consisted of peripheral blood. The chain uses TRBV7-2 and TRBJ2-1; 8 bases are a match to TRBD2. The TCR comes from an elderly woman with active or convalescent COVID-19. The DNA for the CDR3 is TGTGCCAGCAGCCTGGCGGGGGGTAATGAGCAGTTCTTC. Protein: CASSLAGGNEQFF.